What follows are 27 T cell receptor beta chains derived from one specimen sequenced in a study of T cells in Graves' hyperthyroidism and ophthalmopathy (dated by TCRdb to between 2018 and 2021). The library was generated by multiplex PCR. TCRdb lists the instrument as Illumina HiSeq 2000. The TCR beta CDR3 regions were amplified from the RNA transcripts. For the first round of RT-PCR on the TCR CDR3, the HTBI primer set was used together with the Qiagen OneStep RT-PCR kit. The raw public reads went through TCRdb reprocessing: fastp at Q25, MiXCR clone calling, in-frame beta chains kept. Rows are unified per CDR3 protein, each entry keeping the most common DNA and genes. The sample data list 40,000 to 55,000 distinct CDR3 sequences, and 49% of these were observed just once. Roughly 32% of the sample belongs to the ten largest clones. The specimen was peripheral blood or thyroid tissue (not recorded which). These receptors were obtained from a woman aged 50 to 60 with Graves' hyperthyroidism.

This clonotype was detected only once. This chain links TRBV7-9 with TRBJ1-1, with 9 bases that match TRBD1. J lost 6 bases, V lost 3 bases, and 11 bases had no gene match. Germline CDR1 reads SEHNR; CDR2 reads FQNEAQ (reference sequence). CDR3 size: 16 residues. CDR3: CASSFPPGQGWAEAFF. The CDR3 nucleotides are TGTGCCAGCAGCTTTCCCCCGGGACAGGGCTGGGCTGAAGCTTTCTTT.

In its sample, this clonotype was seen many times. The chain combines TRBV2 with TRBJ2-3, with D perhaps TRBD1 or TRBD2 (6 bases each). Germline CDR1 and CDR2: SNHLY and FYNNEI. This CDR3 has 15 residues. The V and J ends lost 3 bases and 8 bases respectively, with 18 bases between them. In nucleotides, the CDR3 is TGTGCCAGCAGTGAGGGTGGAGGGGGTTCACGTACGCAGTATTTT. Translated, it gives CASSEGGGGSRTQYF.

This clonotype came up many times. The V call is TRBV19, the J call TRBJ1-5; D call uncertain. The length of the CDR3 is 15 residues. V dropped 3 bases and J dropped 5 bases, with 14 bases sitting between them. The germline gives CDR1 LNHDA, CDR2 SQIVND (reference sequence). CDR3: CASSIMGRRDQPQHF. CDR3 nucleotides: TGTGCCAGTAGTATTATGGGCAGGCGGGATCAGCCCCAGCATTTT.

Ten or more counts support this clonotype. DNA for the CDR3: TGTGCCAGCAGTAGAGGGGAGGGCAATCAGCCCCAGCATTTT. Translated, it gives CASSRGEGNQPQHF. This sequence joins TRBV6-5 and TRBJ1-5, with a weak D call TRBD1 (5 bases). Germline lookup yields CDR1 MNHEY and CDR2 SVGAGI. CDR3 length equals 14 residues. Trimming shortened V by 5 bases and J by 2 bases, and 10 bases separated the two germline ends.

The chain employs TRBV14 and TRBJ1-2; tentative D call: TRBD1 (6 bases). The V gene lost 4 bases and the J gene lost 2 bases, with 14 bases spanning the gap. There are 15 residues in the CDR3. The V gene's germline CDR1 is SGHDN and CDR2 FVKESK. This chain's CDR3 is CASSPLNRDNYGYTF. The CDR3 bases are TGTGCCAGCAGCCCCCTAAACAGGGACAACTATGGCTACACCTTC.

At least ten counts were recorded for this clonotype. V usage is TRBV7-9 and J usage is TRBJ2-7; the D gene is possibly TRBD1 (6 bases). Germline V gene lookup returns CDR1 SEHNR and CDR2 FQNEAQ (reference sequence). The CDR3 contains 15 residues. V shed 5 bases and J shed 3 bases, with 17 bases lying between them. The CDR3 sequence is CASSHDRSPNYEQYF. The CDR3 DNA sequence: TGTGCCAGCAGCCACGACAGGAGTCCCAACTACGAGCAGTACTTC.

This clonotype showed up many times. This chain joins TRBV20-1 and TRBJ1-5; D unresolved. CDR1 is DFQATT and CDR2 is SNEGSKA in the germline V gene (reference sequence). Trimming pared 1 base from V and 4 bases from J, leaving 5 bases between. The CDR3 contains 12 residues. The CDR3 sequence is CSARVVNQPQHF. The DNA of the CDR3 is TGCAGTGCTAGAGTCGTGAATCAGCCCCAGCATTTT.

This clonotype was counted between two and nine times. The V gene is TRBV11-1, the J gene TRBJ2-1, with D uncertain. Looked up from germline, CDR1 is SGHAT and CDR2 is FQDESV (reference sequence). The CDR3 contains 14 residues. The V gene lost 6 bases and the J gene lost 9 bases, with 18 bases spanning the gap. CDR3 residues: CASRDSPRLSEQFF. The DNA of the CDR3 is TGTGCCAGCAGAGATAGCCCTCGCCTTAGTGAGCAGTTCTTC.

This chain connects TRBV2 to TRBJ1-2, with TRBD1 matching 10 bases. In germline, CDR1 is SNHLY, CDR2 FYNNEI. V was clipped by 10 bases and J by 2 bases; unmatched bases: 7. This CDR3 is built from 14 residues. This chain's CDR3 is CAKKGQGRNYGYTF. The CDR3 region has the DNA TGTGCCAAAAAGGGACAGGGGAGGAACTATGGCTACACCTTC.

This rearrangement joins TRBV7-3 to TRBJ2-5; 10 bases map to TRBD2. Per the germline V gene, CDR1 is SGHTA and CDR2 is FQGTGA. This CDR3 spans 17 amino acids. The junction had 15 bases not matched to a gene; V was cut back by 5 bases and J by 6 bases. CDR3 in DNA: TGTGCCAGCAGCCAGGAAGGACTAGCGGCCGGCGGGAAGACCCAGTACTTC. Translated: CASSQEGLAAGGKTQYF. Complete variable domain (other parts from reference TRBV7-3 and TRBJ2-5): GAGVSQTPSNKVTEKGKYVELRCDPISGHTALYWYRQSLGQGPEFLIYFQGTGAADDSGLPNDRFFAVRPEGSVSTLKIQRTERGDSAVYLCASSQEGLAAGGKTQYFGPGTRLLVL.

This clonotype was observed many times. The CDR3 here is CSVADRRDQPQHF. In nucleotides, the CDR3 is TGCAGCGTAGCGGACAGGCGAGATCAGCCCCAGCATTTT. The chain employs TRBV29-1 and TRBJ1-5, with TRBD1 matching 7 bases. Germline CDR1 and CDR2: SQVTM and ANQGSEA. V gave up 6 bases and J gave up 5 bases; unmatched junction bases: 7. The CDR3 has 13 amino acids.

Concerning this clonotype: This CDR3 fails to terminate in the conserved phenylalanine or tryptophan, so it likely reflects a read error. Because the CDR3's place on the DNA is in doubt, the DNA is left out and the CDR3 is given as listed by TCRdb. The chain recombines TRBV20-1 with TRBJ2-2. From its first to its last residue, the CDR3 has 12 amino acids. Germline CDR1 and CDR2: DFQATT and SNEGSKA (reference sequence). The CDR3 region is CSASGRTGELSS.

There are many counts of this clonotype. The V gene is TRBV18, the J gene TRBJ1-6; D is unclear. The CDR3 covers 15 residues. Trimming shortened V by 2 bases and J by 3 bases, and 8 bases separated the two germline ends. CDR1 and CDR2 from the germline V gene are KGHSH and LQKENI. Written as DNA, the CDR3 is TGTGCCAGCTCACCAAGAACAGTCTATAATTCACCCCTCCACTTT. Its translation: CASSPRTVYNSPLHF.

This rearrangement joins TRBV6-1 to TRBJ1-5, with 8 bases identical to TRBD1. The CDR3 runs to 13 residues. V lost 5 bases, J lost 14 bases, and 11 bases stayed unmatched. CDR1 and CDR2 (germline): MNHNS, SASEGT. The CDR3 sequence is CASSPGQDPYEHF. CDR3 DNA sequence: TGTGCCAGCAGTCCGGGACAGGATCCCTACGAGCATTTT.

The CDR3 is CAISEYKGTYGYTF. For the CDR3, the DNA is TGTGCCATCAGTGAGTACAAGGGGACCTATGGCTACACCTTC. The rearrangement joins TRBV10-3 to TRBJ1-2; TRBD1 might be the D (5 bases). Trimming took 1 base from V and 4 from J, leaving 10 bases between them. Germline lookup yields CDR1 ENHRY and CDR2 SYGVKD. CDR3 length: 14 amino acids.

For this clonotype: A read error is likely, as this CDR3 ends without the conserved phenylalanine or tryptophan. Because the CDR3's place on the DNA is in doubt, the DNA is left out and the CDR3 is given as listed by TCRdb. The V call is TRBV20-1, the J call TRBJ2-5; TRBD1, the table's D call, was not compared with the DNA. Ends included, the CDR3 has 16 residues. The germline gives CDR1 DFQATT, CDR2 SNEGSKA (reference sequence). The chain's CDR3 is CSARDRQLAYGYTFGS.

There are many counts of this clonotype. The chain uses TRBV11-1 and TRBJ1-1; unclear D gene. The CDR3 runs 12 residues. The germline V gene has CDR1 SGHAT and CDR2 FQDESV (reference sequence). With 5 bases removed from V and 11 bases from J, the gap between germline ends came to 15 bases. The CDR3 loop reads CASSDGRPEAFF. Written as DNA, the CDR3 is TGTGCCAGCAGCGACGGACGCCCGGAGGCTTTCTTT.

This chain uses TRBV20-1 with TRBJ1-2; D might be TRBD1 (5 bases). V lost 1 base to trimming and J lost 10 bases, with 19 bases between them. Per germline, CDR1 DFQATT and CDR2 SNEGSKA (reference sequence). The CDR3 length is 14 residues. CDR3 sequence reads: CSARVRGTANDYTF. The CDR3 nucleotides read TGCAGTGCTAGAGTTCGTGGGACGGCCAATGACTACACCTTC.

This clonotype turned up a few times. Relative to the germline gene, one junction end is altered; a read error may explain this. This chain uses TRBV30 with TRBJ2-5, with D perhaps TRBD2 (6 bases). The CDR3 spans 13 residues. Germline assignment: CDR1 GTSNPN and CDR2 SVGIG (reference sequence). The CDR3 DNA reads TGTACCTGGATCCCTAGCGAAGGCGAGACCCAGTACTTC. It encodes CTWIPSEGETQYF.

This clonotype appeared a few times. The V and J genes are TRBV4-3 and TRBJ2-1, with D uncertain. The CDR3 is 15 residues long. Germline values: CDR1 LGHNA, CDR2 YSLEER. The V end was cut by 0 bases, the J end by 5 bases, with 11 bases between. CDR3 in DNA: TGCGCCAGCAGCCAAGATAAAGGATCACACAATGAGCAGTTCTTC. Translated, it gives CASSQDKGSHNEQFF.

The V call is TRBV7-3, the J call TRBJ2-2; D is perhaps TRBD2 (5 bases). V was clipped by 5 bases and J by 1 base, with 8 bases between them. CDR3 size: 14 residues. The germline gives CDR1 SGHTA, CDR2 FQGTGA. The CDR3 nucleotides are TGTGCCAGCAGCGGGAGCGGGAACACCGGGGAGCTGTTTTTT. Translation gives CASSGSGNTGELFF.

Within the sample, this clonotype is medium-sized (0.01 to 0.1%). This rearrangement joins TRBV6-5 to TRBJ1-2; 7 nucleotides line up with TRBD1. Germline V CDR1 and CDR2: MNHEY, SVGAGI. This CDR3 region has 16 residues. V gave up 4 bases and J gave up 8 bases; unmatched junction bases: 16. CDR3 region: CASSLSTTGSGAGYTF. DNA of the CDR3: TGTGCCAGCAGTTTATCAACGACAGGGAGCGGTGCGGGCTACACCTTC.

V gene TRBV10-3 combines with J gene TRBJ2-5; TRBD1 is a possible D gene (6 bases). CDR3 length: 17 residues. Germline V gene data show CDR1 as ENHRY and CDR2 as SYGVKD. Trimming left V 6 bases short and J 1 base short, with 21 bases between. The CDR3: CAIRAAGVDVGQETQYF. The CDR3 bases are TGTGCCATCAGGGCCGCAGGGGTTGACGTTGGCCAAGAGACCCAGTACTTC.

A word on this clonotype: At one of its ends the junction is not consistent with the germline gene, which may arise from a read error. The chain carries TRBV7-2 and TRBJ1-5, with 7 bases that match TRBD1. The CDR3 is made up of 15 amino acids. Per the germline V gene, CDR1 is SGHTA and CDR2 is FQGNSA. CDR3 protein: CASSATGNSNQSQHF. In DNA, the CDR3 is TGTGCCAGCAGCGCGACAGGGAATAGCAATCAGTCCCAGCATTTT.

Here the CDR3 DNA reads TGTGCCAGCAGTGAAGCGGGGACTAGCCACCTGAACTACGAGCAGTACTTC. Encoded protein: CASSEAGTSHLNYEQYF. This sequence joins TRBV2 and TRBJ2-7; 9 bases line up with TRBD2. V gave up 0 bases and J gave up 3 bases; unmatched junction bases: 9. From germline, CDR1 is SNHLY and CDR2 FYNNEI. The CDR3 runs 17 residues.

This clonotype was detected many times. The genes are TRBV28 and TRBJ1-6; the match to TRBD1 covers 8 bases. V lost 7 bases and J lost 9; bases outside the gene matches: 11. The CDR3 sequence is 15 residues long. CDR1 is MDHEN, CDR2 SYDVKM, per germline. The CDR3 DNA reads TGTGCCAGCACCAAACCCGGACAGGGCGCTTCACCCCTCCACTTT. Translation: CASTKPGQGASPLHF.

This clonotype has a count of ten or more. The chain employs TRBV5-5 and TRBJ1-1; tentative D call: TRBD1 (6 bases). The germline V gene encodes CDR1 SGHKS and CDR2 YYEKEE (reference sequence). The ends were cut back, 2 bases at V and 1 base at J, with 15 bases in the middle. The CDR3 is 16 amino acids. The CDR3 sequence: CASSFWGADPNTEAFF. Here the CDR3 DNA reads TGTGCCAGCAGCTTCTGGGGGGCTGACCCGAACACTGAAGCTTTCTTT.